The 21 T cell receptor beta chains below were found in one sample sequenced in a study of CD8 T cells in Susac syndrome. A quantity of roughly 0.5 to 1 ug RNA underwent reverse transcription using random hexamers. TCRdb passed the immunoSEQ multiplex PCR reads through MiXCR, listing each CDR3 protein once. Of some 130,000 distinct CDR3 sequences in the sample, roughly 94% were seen once. The specimen was CD8+ T cells from PBMCs. Every receptor here comes from a human donor with Susac syndrome.

In this sample, this clonotype turned up a few times. The rearrangement links TRBV6-5 to TRBJ2-2; D is uncertain. Germline V gene lookup returns CDR1 MNHEY and CDR2 SVGAGI. With 8 bases removed from V and 3 bases from J, the gap between germline ends came to 10 bases. The CDR3 covers 13 residues. The CDR3 DNA sequence: TGTGCCAGCTGGCCCGCTTACACCGGGGAGCTGTTTTTT. The encoded protein is CASWPAYTGELFF.

This chain joins TRBV15 and TRBJ2-1, with no clear D. The germline V gene has CDR1 LNHNV and CDR2 YYDKDF (reference sequence). The CDR3 totals 13 residues. Trimming removed 1 base at V and 5 bases at J, with 6 bases between. CDR3 sequence reads: CATSRAVNNEQFF. The CDR3 DNA sequence: TGTGCCACCAGCAGAGCAGTGAACAATGAGCAGTTCTTC.

This clonotype was seen just once. The chain uses TRBV19 and TRBJ2-1; 9 nucleotides agree with TRBD2. V dropped 7 bases and J dropped 2; count of bases not matched to a gene: 3. The CDR3 consists of 14 residues. The germline V gene has CDR1 LNHDA and CDR2 SQIVND (reference sequence). The CDR3 reads CASMREGPYNEQFF. The CDR3 DNA follows: TGTGCCAGTATGCGGGAGGGCCCCTACAATGAGCAGTTCTTC.

The CDR3 coding sequence is TGTGCCAGCAGCTTACCGGGACAACCTACCTACAATGAGCAGTTCTTC. Its translation is CASSLPGQPTYNEQFF. The chain employs TRBV7-9 and TRBJ2-1, with D possibly matching TRBD1 (6 bases). Germline V CDR1 and CDR2: SEHNR, FQNEAQ (reference sequence). The germline V and J ends were trimmed by 2 bases and 2 bases, with 13 bases remaining between them. CDR3 length: 16 residues.

This chain connects TRBV4-1 to TRBJ2-4, with D maybe TRBD2 (5 bases). Trimming stripped 4 bases from V and 8 bases from J, with 18 bases between. Germline-derived CDR1 and CDR2 are MGHRA and YSYEKL. The CDR3 is 15 residues long. CDR3 loop: CASSLNPELRDIQYF. The CDR3 DNA sequence: TGCGCCAGCAGCCTTAACCCGGAGTTGCGGGACATTCAGTACTTC.

The V gene is TRBV2, the J gene TRBJ1-5; D not resolved. Germline values: CDR1 SNHLY, CDR2 FYNNEI. CDR3 length: 13 amino acids. Deletions cut 7 bases from V and 0 bases from J, with 7 bases between. CDR3 sequence: CASKIFSNQPQHF. CDR3 nucleotide sequence: TGTGCCAGCAAAATCTTTAGCAATCAGCCCCAGCATTTT.

The V call is TRBV18, the J call TRBJ2-5; 7 bases agree with TRBD2. The trim removed 4 bases at V and 2 bases at J, leaving 7 bases unmatched. CDR1 KGHSH and CDR2 LQKENI come from the germline V gene. This CDR3 has 15 amino acids. CDR3 amino acids: CASSRSPGGQETQYF. Written as DNA, the CDR3 is TGTGCCAGCTCACGTAGCCCCGGGGGGCAAGAGACCCAGTACTTC. The full variable domain, completed using reference TRBV18 and TRBJ2-5, is NAGVMQNPRHLVRRRGQEARLRCSPMKGHSHVYWYRQLPEEGLKFMVYLQKENIIDESGMPKERFSAEFPKEGPSILRIQQVVRGDSAAYFCASSRSPGGQETQYFGPGTRLLVL.

CDR3 nucleotides: TGTGCCAGCAGCCCCAAGATCGGGGAGCTGTTTTTT. It translates to CASSPKIGELFF. The chain links TRBV4-2 to TRBJ2-2; no reliable D call. This CDR3 region has 12 residues. Germline CDR1 is LGHNA and CDR2 is YNFKEQ. V lost 4 bases to trimming and J lost 7 bases, with 7 bases between them.

V usage is TRBV2 and J usage is TRBJ2-1, with 10 bases matching TRBD2. Germline V CDR1 and CDR2: SNHLY, FYNNEI. The CDR3 runs 15 residues. With V trimmed by 10 bases and J by 4 bases, 10 bases remained unmatched. CDR3 region: CAKQPGLASYNEQFF. DNA for the CDR3: TGTGCCAAACAACCGGGACTAGCGTCATACAATGAGCAGTTCTTC.

The chain is built from TRBV9 and TRBJ2-1, with D perhaps given as TRBD1 or TRBD2 (5 bases each). Between the trimmed V and J ends, which lost 0 bases and 6 bases, there was a span of 7 bases. CDR1 is SGDLS and CDR2 is YYNGEE in the germline V gene. This CDR3 comprises 13 residues. CDR3 protein: CASSVGDGNEQFF. Here the CDR3 DNA reads TGTGCCAGCAGCGTAGGGGACGGCAATGAGCAGTTCTTC.

The chain links TRBV20-1 to TRBJ2-7; unclear D gene. CDR1 is DFQATT, CDR2 SNEGSKA, per germline (reference sequence). V was clipped by 0 bases and J by 4 bases, with 16 bases between them. The CDR3 has 15 amino acids. CDR3 sequence (DNA): TGCAGTGCTAGAGATCAGTGGCAGGTTGAATACGAGCAGTACTTC. This codes for CSARDQWQVEYEQYF.

The V and J genes are TRBV28 and TRBJ2-5; TRBD1 might be the D (6 bases). Germline V gene lookup returns CDR1 MDHEN and CDR2 SYDVKM. The CDR3 is made up of 15 amino acids. V dropped 3 bases and J dropped 5 bases, with 16 bases sitting between them. CDR3 in amino acids: CASSFAAGDSETQYF. For the CDR3, the DNA is TGTGCCAGCAGTTTTGCGGCAGGGGATTCGGAGACCCAGTACTTC.

The rearrangement joins TRBV28 to TRBJ2-3; D gene uncertain. Germline V gene sequence: CDR1 MDHEN, CDR2 SYDVKM. The V end was cut by 2 bases, the J end by 0 bases, with 21 bases between. The CDR3 is 19 amino acids. The CDR3 reads CASSLRAGHPSSSTDTQYF. For the CDR3, the DNA is TGTGCCAGCAGTTTACGAGCCGGGCATCCCTCCTCTAGCACAGATACGCAGTATTTT.

This chain connects TRBV27 to TRBJ2-3; TRBD2 aligns across 10 bases. The J segment lost 5 bases and the V segment lost 8 bases, leaving 10 bases of the junction unmatched. Germline loops: CDR1 MNHEY, CDR2 SMNVEV (reference sequence). This CDR3 has 15 amino acids. The CDR3 region has the DNA TGTGCCAGCGGACAACTAGCGGGATTTGGAGATACGCAGTATTTT. Its protein is CASGQLAGFGDTQYF.

The chain carries TRBV9 and TRBJ1-2; no reliable D call. Germline-derived CDR1 and CDR2 are SGDLS and YYNGEE. CDR3 size: 13 residues. Trimming shortened V by 0 bases and J by 6 bases, and 9 bases separated the two germline ends. CDR3 sequence: CASSVAGSDGYTF. CDR3 nucleotide sequence: TGTGCCAGCAGCGTAGCAGGATCCGATGGCTACACCTTC.

The V call is TRBV14, the J call TRBJ2-1, with D unresolved. Germline-derived CDR1 and CDR2 are SGHDN and FVKESK. This CDR3 spans 13 amino acids. V lost 4 bases and J lost 7, with 11 bases in between. CDR3 coding DNA: TGTGCCAGCAGCCCGTCCCATGGGAATGAGCAGTTCTTC. As protein: CASSPSHGNEQFF.

The V and J genes are TRBV15 and TRBJ2-5, with TRBD2 identical over 10 bases. Germline CDR1 is LNHNV and CDR2 is YYDKDF (reference sequence). The length of the CDR3 is 16 residues. J was trimmed by 7 bases and V by 0 bases; bases with no gene match: 8. The CDR3 region is CATSRETLAGEGTQYF. CDR3 DNA sequence: TGTGCCACCAGCAGAGAAACCCTAGCGGGAGAGGGGACCCAGTACTTC.

The sample holds one count of this clonotype. The chain combines TRBV6-5 with TRBJ2-3; D possibly corresponds to TRBD1 (5 bases). Trimming stripped 8 bases from V and 3 bases from J, with 15 bases between. The CDR3 contains 14 residues. CDR1 and CDR2 from the germline V gene are MNHEY and SVGAGI. As DNA, the CDR3 is TGTGCCAGCGCCGTTGTGCCAGGGACAGATACGCAGTATTTT. It encodes CASAVVPGTDTQYF.

The rearrangement joins TRBV13 to TRBJ2-3; 14 bases fit TRBD2. Germline values: CDR1 PRHDT, CDR2 FYEKMQ (reference sequence). This CDR3 region has 17 residues. Losses at the gene ends were 5 bases for V and 8 bases for J; bases not matched to a gene: 12. The CDR3 nucleotides are TGTGCCAGCAGCGGATCGACTAGCGGGAGGGACTCAGCTACGCAGTATTTT. It is translated as CASSGSTSGRDSATQYF.

The chain recombines TRBV18 with TRBJ1-1; 8 bases line up with TRBD1. V was pared by 3 bases and J by 1 base, with 4 bases of the junction left unmatched. Germline loops: CDR1 KGHSH, CDR2 LQKENI. The CDR3 spans 15 residues. CDR3 DNA sequence: TGTGCCAGCTCACCTTGGACAGGGACGAACACTGAAGCTTTCTTT. Its protein is CASSPWTGTNTEAFF.

V gene TRBV5-4 combines with J gene TRBJ2-4, with D possibly called TRBD1 or TRBD2 (5 bases each). Germline V gene data show CDR1 as SGHNT and CDR2 as YYREEE (reference sequence). The CDR3 contains 12 residues. The V gene lost 9 bases and the J gene lost 1 base, with 8 bases spanning the gap. In DNA, the CDR3 is TGTGCCACGTGGGGGGCCAAAAACATTCAGTACTTC. Amino acids: CATWGAKNIQYF.